This T cell receptor (beta chain) emerged from a study of T cell repertoires in urothelial bladder cancer. About the study: Resected lesion stages: three cT0, three cTa, three cT1, three cT2+.

Here immunoSEQ multiplex PCR was the method, and the copy in TCRdb shows in-frame clones only, minus some. The repertoire holds roughly 11,000 clones, with roughly two thirds as singletons. For this clone: The antigen is not known.

CDR3 length: 12 amino acids. Trimming took 1 base from V and 2 from J, leaving 4 bases between them. The V gene's germline CDR1 is SGHDT and CDR2 YYEEEE. Findings of the study overall: Carcinoma specimens had fewer T cells than benign specimens. One T-cell clone reached up to about 17% of carcinoma infiltrating lymphocytes.

The sequenced material came from tumor-infiltrating cells from bladder cancer. V and J are TRBV5-6 and TRBJ2-7; D gene ambiguous. The TCR sequence derives from a human donor with a benign inflammatory bladder lesion. The CDR3 DNA sequence: TGTGCCAGCAGCTTGAAGACCTACGAGCAGTACTTC. It yields the protein CASSLKTYEQYF.